A single sample is the source of the 4 T cell receptor beta chains below, sequenced in a study of response to subunit inactivated influenza vaccine. Via MiXCR, TCRdb re-called the RT-PCR reads, giving one row per CDR3 protein. The repertoire holds more than 600,000 distinct CDR3 sequences, with about a fifth as singletons. Specimen: PBMCs from blood, collected 5 to 6 days after vaccination. These receptors were taken from a middle-aged man who received an inactivated influenza vaccine.

This clonotype was counted only a few times. The chain combines TRBV4-2 with TRBJ2-1, with 10 bases fitting TRBD2. V trimming: 0 bases; J trimming: 0 bases; junction bases outside the gene matches: 11. The CDR3 runs 20 residues. The germline V gene encodes CDR1 LGHNA and CDR2 YNFKEQ. The CDR3 nucleotides are TGTGCCAGCAGCCAAGAGTGGGCTACTAGCGGGGCGACCTCCTACAATGAGCAGTTCTTC. This gives the protein CASSQEWATSGATSYNEQFF.

This clonotype was seen more than once but under ten times. This chain joins TRBV12-3 or TRBV12-4 and TRBJ2-1; 8 bases are shared with TRBD2. The CDR3 has 15 amino acids. V dropped 6 bases and J dropped 4; count of bases not matched to a gene: 8. CDR3 region: CASSTLAGTYNEQFF. The DNA of the CDR3 is TGTGCCAGCAGCACATTAGCGGGGACTTACAATGAGCAGTTCTTC.

This clonotype appeared a few times. The J gene is TRBJ1-2, the V gene TRBV7-6, with D maybe TRBD1 (5 bases). Per germline, CDR1 SGHVS and CDR2 FNYEAQ. This CDR3 has 15 residues. Trimming took 5 bases from V and 3 from J, leaving 16 bases between them. The CDR3 sequence is CASSPRQGDDYGYTF. The CDR3 bases are TGTGCCAGCAGCCCTCGCCAAGGGGACGACTATGGCTACACCTTC.

The V call is TRBV20-1, the J call TRBJ2-1; D gene unclear. Germline V lookup: CDR1 DFQATT, CDR2 SNEGSKA (reference sequence). V shed 6 bases and J shed 5 bases, with 14 bases lying between them. The CDR3 length is 13 residues. This chain's CDR3 is CSAERDADNEQFF. DNA for the CDR3: TGCAGTGCCGAGCGCGACGCCGACAATGAGCAGTTCTTC.